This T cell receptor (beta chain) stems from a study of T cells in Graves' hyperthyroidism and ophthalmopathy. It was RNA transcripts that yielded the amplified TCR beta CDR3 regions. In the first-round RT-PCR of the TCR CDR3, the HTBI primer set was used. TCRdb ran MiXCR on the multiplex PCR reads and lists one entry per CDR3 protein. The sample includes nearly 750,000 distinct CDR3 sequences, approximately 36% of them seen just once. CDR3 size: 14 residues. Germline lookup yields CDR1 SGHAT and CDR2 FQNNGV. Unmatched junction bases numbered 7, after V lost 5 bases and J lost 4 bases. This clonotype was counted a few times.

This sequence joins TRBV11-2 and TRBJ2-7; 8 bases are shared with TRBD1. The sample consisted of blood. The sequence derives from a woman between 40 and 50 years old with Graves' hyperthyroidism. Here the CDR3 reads CASSPKWTGYEQYF. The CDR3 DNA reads TGTGCCAGCAGCCCAAAATGGACAGGGTACGAGCAGTACTTC.